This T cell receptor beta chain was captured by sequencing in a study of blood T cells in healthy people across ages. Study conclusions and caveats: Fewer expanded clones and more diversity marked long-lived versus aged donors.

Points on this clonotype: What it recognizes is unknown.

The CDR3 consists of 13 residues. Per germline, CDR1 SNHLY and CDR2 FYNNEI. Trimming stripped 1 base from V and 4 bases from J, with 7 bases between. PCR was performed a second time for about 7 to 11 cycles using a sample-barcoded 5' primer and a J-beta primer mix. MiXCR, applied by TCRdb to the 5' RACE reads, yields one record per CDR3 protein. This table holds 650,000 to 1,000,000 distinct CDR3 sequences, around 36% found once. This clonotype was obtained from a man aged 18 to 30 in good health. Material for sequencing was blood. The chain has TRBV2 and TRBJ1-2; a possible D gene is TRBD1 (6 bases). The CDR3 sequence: CASSEEGVYGYTF. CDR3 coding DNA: TGTGCCAGCAGTGAAGAGGGGGTCTATGGCTACACCTTC.